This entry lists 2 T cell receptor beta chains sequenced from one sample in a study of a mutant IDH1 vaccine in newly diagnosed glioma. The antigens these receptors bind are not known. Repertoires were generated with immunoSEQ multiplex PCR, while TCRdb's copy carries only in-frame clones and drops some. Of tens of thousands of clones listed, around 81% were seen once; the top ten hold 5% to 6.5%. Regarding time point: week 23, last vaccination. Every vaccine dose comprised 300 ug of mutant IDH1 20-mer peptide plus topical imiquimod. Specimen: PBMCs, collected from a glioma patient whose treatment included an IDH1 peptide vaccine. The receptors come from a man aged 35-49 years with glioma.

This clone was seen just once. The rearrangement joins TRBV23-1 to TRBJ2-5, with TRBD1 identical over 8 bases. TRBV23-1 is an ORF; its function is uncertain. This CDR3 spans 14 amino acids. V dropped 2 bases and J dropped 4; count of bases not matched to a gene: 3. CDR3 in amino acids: CASSQGGQVETQYF. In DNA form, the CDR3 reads TGCGCCAGCAGTCAAGGGGGACAGGTAGAGACCCAGTACTTC.

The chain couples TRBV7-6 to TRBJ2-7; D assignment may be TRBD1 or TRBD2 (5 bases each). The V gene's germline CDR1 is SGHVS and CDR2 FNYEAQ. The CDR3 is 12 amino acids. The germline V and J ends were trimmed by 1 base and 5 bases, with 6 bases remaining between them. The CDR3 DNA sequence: TGTGCCAGCAGCTTAGGAGGGGACGAGCAGTACTTC. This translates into CASSLGGDEQYF.